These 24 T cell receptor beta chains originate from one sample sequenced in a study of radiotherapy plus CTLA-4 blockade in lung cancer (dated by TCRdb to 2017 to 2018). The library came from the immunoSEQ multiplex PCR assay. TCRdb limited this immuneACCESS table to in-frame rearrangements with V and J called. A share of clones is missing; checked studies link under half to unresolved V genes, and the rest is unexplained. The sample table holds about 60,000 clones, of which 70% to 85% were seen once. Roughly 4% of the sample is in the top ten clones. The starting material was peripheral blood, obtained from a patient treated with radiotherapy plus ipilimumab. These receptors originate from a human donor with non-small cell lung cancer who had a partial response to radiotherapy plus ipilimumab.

The CDR3 nucleotides read TGCGCCAGCAGGGTCGGCTCTGGGGCCAACGTCCTGACTTTC. This codes for CASRVGSGANVLTF. The chain combines TRBV5-1 with TRBJ2-6, with D unclear. This CDR3 is 14 amino acids long. Germline V CDR1 and CDR2: SGHRS, YFSETQ. The V gene lost 5 bases and the J gene lost 0 bases, with 6 bases spanning the gap.

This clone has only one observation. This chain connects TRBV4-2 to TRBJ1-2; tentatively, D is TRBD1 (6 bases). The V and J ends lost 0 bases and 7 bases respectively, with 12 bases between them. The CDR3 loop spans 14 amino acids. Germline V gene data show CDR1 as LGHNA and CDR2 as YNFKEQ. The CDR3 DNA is TGTGCCAGCAGCCAAGACACAGGGAGTGCTGGCTACACCTTC. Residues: CASSQDTGSAGYTF.

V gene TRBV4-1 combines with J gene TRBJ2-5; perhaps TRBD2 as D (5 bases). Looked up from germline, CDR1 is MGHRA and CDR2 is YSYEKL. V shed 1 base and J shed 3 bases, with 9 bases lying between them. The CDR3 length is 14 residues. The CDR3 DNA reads TGCGCCAGCAGCCAAGGCGGACTCAAAGAGACCCAGTACTTC. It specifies CASSQGGLKETQYF.

The CDR3 loop is CASSYSAGDTEAFF. The DNA for the CDR3 is TGTGCCAGCAGTTACTCGGCAGGGGACACTGAAGCTTTCTTT. The rearrangement joins TRBV6-5 to TRBJ1-1, with D tentatively TRBD1 (6 bases). This CDR3 contains 14 residues. Between the trimmed V and J ends, which lost 0 bases and 3 bases, there was a span of 8 bases. Germline loops: CDR1 MNHEY, CDR2 SVGAGI.

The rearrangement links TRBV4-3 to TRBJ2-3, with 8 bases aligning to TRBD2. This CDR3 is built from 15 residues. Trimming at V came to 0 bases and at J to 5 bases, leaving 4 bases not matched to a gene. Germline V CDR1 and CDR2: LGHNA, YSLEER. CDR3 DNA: TGCGCCAGCAGCCAAGATTCCGGGGGGGGAGATACGCAGTATTTT. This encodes CASSQDSGGGDTQYF.

CDR3 in DNA: TGCGCCAGCAGCTTGGCCGTTGGAAGCGGGGGGGCCCGGGAGACCCAGTACTTC. It specifies CASSLAVGSGGARETQYF. The J gene is TRBJ2-5, the V gene TRBV5-1, with 10 bases identical to TRBD2. J was trimmed by 5 bases and V by 0 bases; bases with no gene match: 13. This CDR3 has 18 amino acids. The germline V gene encodes CDR1 SGHRS and CDR2 YFSETQ.

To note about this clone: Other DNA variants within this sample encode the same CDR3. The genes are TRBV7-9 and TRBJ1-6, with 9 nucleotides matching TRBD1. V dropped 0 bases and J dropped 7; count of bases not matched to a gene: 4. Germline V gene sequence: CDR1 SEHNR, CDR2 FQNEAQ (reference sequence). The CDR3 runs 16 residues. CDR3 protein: CASSLAGGQGNSPLHF. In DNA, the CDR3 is TGTGCCAGCAGCTTAGCGGGAGGACAGGGGAATTCACCCCTCCACTTT.

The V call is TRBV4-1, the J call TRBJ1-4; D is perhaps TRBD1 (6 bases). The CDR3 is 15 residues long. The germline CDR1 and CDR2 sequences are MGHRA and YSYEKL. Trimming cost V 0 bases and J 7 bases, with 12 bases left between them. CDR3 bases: TGCGCCAGCAGCCAAGACGGGGGGGCTAGTGAAAAACTGTTTTTT. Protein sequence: CASSQDGGASEKLFF.

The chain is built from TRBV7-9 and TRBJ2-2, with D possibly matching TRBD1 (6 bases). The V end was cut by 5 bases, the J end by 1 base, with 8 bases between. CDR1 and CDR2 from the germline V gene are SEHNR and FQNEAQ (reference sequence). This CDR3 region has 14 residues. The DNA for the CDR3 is TGTGCCAGCAGCCAGGACAGGAACACCGGGGAGCTGTTTTTT. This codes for CASSQDRNTGELFF.

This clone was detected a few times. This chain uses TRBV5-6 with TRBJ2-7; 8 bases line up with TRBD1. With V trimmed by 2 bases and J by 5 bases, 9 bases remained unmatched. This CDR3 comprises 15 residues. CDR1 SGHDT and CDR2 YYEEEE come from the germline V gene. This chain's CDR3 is CASSLGGQGRDEQYF. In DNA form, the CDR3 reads TGTGCCAGCAGCTTAGGTGGACAGGGACGAGACGAGCAGTACTTC. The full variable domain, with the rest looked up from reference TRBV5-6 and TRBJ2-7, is DAGVTQSPTHLIKTRGQQVTLRCSPKSGHDTVSWYQQALGQGPQFIFQYYEEEERQRGNFPDRFSGHQFPNYSSELNVNALLLGDSALYLCASSLGGQGRDEQYFGPGTRLTVT.

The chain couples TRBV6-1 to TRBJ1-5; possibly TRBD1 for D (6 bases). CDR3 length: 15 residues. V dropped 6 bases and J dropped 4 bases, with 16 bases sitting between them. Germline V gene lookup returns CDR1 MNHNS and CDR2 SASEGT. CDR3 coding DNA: TGTGCCAGCAGCCCGGACAGTGTCACTAATCAGCCCCAGCATTTT. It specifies CASSPDSVTNQPQHF.

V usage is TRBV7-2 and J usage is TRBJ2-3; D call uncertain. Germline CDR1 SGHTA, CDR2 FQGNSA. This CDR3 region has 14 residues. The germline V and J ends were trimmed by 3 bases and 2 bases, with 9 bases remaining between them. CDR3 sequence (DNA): TGTGCCAGCAGCTTCTTCGGGTTCACAGATACGCAGTATTTT. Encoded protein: CASSFFGFTDTQYF. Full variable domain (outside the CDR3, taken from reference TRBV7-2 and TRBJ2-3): GAGVSQSPSNKVTEKGKDVELRCDPISGHTALYWYRQSLGQGLEFLIYFQGNSAPDKSGLPSDRFSAERTGGSVSTLTIQRTQQEDSAVYLCASSFFGFTDTQYFGPGTRLTVL.

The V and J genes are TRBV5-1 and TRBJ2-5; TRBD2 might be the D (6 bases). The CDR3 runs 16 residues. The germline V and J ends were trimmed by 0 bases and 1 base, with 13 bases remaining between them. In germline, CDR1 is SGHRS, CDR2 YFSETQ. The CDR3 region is CASSLALRGIQETQYF. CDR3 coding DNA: TGCGCCAGCAGCTTGGCCCTACGGGGGATCCAAGAGACCCAGTACTTC. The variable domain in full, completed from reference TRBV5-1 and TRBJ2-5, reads KAGVTQTPRYLIKTRGQQVTLSCSPISGHRSVSWYQQTPGQGLQFLFEYFSETQRNKGNFPGRFSGRQFSNSRSEMNVSTLELGDSALYLCASSLALRGIQETQYFGPGTRLLVL.

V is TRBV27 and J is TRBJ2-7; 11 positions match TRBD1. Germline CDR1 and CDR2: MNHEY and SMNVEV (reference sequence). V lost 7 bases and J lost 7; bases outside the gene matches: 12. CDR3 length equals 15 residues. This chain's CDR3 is CASIQNRDRGREQYF. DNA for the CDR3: TGTGCCAGCATCCAAAACCGGGACAGGGGGAGAGAGCAGTACTTC.

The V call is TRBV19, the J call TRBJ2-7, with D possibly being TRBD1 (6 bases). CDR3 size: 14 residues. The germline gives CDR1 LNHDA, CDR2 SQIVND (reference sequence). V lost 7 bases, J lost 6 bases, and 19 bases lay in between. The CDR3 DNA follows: TGTGCCAGTAACCAACAGGGAGTAGAGGTCGAGCAGTACTTC. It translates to CASNQQGVEVEQYF.

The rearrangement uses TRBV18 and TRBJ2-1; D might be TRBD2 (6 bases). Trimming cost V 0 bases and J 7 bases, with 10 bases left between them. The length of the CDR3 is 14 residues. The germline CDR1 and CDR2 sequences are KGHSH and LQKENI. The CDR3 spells CASSPPGLANEQFF. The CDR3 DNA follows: TGTGCCAGCTCACCACCCGGCCTAGCGAATGAGCAGTTCTTC.

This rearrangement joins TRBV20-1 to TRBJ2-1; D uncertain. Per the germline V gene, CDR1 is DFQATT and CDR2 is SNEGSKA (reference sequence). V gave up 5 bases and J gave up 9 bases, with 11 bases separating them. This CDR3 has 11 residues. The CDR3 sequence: CSALVGFEQFF. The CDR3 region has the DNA TGCAGTGCTTTGGTCGGGTTTGAGCAGTTCTTC.

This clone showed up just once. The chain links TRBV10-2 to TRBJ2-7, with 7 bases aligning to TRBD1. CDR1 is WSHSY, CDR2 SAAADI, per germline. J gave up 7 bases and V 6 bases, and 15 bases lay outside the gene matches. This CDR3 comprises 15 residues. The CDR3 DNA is TGCGCCAGCAGCGCCCCGGAGACAGGGAAGGGAGAGCAGTACTTC. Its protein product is CASSAPETGKGEQYF.

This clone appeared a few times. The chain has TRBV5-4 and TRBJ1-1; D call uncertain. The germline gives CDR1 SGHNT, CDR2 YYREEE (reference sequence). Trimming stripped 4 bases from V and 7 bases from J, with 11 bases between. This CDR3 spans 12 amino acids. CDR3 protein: CASSPGRDEAFF. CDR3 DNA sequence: TGTGCCAGCAGCCCTGGGAGAGATGAAGCTTTCTTT.

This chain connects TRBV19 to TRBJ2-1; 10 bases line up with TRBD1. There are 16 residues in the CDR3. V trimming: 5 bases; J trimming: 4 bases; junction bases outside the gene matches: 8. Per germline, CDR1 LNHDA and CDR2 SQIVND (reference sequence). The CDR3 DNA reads TGTGCCAGTAGTCCGCGGACAGGGGGTTTTTACAATGAGCAGTTCTTC. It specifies CASSPRTGGFYNEQFF. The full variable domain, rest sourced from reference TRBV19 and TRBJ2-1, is DGGITQSPKYLFRKEGQNVTLSCEQNLNHDAMYWYRQDPGQGLRLIYYSQIVNDFQKGDIAEGYSVSREKKESFPLTVTSAQKNPTAFYLCASSPRTGGFYNEQFFGPGTRLTVL.

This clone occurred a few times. As DNA, the CDR3 is TGTGCCAGCAGCGCCGGGGGACAGGGGGCGAATCAGCCCCAGCATTTT. It yields the protein CASSAGGQGANQPQHF. The V and J genes are TRBV28 and TRBJ1-5; 12 bases are shared with TRBD1. V shed 6 bases and J 4 bases; nucleotides not matched to a gene: 7. CDR1 is MDHEN and CDR2 is SYDVKM in the germline V gene. CDR3 length equals 16 residues. Looking up the rest from reference TRBV28 and TRBJ1-5 gives the full variable domain: DVKVTQSSRYLVKRTGEKVFLECVQDMDHENMFWYRQDPGLGLRLIYFSYDVKMKEKGDIPEGYSVSREKKERFSLILESASTNQTSMYLCASSAGGQGANQPQHFGDGTRLSIL.

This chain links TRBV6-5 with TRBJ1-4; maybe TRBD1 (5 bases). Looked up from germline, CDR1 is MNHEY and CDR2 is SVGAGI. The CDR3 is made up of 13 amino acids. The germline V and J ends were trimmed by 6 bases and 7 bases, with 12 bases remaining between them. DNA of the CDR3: TGTGCCAGCAGAATGGGGGGGGTTGAAAAACTGTTTTTT. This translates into CASRMGGVEKLFF.

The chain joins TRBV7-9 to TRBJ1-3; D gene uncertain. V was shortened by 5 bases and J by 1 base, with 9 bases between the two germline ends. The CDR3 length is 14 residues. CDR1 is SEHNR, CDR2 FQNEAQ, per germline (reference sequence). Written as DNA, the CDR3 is TGTGCCAGCAGCGCACAGAGATCTGGAAACACCATATATTTT. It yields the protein CASSAQRSGNTIYF.

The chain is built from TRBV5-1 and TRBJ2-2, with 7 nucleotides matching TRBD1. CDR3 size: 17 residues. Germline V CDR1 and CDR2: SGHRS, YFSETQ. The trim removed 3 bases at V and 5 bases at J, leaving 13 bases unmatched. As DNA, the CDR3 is TGCGCCAGCAGCTCGACGGTTGTTCCAGGGGGTACCGGGGAGCTGTTTTTT. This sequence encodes CASSSTVVPGGTGELFF. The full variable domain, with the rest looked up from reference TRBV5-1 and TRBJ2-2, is KAGVTQTPRYLIKTRGQQVTLSCSPISGHRSVSWYQQTPGQGLQFLFEYFSETQRNKGNFPGRFSGRQFSNSRSEMNVSTLELGDSALYLCASSSTVVPGGTGELFFGEGSRLTVL.